This TCR beta chain came from a study of beta chain features in type 1 diabetes. The isolated RNA, all of it, was reverse transcribed, so expressed TCRB transcripts were what got sequenced. The method was immunoSEQ multiplex PCR; TCRdb's version includes in-frame clones alone and lacks a portion of them. The sample has roughly 300,000 clones, around 15% seen once. In its sample, this clone was seen a few times. Its antigen is not identified. Overall study findings and caveats: Cells that show high TCR expression could be over-represented by cDNA sequencing. Sampled from patients, naive, central memory and Treg TCRB repertoires appeared more similar than those sampled from healthy donors.

The CDR3 covers 14 residues. Germline trimming cut 5 bases from V and 2 bases from J; bases unmatched to any gene: 4. Germline V gives CDR1 SGHVS, CDR2 FQNEAQ. The sequenced material came from central memory CD4+ T cells from blood. This clonotype was obtained from a man aged 30 to 45 in good health. The rearrangement joins TRBV7-8 to TRBJ2-5; 8 bases are a match to TRBD1. The CDR3 reads CASSNGQGQETQYF. The CDR3 coding sequence is TGTGCCAGCAGCAACGGACAGGGACAAGAGACCCAGTACTTC.